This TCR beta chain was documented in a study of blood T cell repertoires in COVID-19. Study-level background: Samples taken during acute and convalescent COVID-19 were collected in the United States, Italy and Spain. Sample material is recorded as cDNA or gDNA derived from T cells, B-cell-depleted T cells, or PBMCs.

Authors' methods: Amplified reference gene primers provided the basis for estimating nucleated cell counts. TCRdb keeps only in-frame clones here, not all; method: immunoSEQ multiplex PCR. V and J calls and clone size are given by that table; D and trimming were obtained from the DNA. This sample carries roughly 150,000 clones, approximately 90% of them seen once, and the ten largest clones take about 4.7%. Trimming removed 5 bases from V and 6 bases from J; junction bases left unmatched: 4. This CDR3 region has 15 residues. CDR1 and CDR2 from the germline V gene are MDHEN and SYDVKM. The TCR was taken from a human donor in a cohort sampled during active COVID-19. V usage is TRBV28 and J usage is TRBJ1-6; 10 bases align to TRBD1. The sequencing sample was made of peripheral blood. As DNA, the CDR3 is TGTGCCAGCAGTGCCGGGACAGGGGTTAATTCACCCCTCCACTTT. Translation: CASSAGTGVNSPLHF. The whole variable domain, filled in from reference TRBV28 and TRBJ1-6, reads DVKVTQSSRYLVKRTGEKVFLECVQDMDHENMFWYRQDPGLGLRLIYFSYDVKMKEKGDIPEGYSVSREKKERFSLILESASTNQTSMYLCASSAGTGVNSPLHFGNGTRLTVT.